Listed here are 27 T cell receptor beta chains from one sample, sequenced in a study of shared clonotypes between healthy human individuals. Profiling relied on immunoSEQ multiplex PCR, and the TCRdb table lists in-frame clones only, not all of them. Here the sample spans about 230,000 clones, just over 65% being singletons. Material for sequencing was memory CD4+ T cells sorted from blood. Documented subset: CD45RA-negative fraction. Receptors were obtained from a man aged 25 to 40 in good health.

In its sample, this clone was seen once. The gene calls are TRBV7-2 and TRBJ1-2; TRBD1 aligns across 7 bases. Per germline, CDR1 SGHTA and CDR2 FQGNSA. The CDR3 contains 14 residues. V was pared by 4 bases and J by 6 bases, with 8 bases of the junction left unmatched. The CDR3 loop reads CASSYDRVWHGYTF. The CDR3 nucleotides are TGTGCCAGCAGCTATGACAGGGTTTGGCATGGCTACACCTTC.

This rearrangement joins TRBV7-9 to TRBJ2-1; 8 bases are shared with TRBD2. The length of the CDR3 is 17 residues. After removal of 5 bases from V and 5 bases from J, the junction contained 14 bases not matched to a gene. Germline CDR1 reads SEHNR; CDR2 reads FQNEAQ (reference sequence). The CDR3 protein is CASSRGGTREYNNEQFF. CDR3 DNA sequence: TGTGCCAGCAGCCGGGGGGGTACGAGGGAGTACAACAATGAGCAGTTCTTC.

This chain joins TRBV4-3 and TRBJ2-1; D is unclear. The germline CDR1 and CDR2 sequences are LGHNA and YSLEER. The CDR3 extends over 17 amino acids. V was clipped by 1 base and J by 4 bases, with 17 bases between them. The CDR3: CASSQVDRRRKYNEQFF. Written as DNA, the CDR3 is TGCGCCAGCAGCCAAGTAGACCGACGGCGAAAATACAATGAGCAGTTCTTC.

The chain carries TRBV29-1 and TRBJ2-1; 7 nucleotides align to TRBD2. Germline lookup yields CDR1 SQVTM and CDR2 ANQGSEA. V lost 2 bases, J lost 0 bases, and 7 bases stayed unmatched. This CDR3 is built from 16 residues. The CDR3 protein is CSVEWGGPSSYNEQFF. The CDR3, as DNA: TGCAGCGTTGAATGGGGGGGACCCAGCTCCTACAATGAGCAGTTCTTC.

The chain combines TRBV9 with TRBJ2-1; 14 bases fit TRBD2. The germline gives CDR1 SGDLS, CDR2 YYNGEE. The CDR3 has 16 amino acids. J lost 7 bases, V lost 0 bases, and 3 bases had no gene match. As DNA, the CDR3 is TGTGCCAGCAGCGTAGGGGGACTAGCGGGAGTTAATGAGCAGTTCTTC. It translates to CASSVGGLAGVNEQFF.

This clone came up a few times. In the same sample, other DNA sequences code for this CDR3. This rearrangement joins TRBV6-1 to TRBJ1-2, with D perhaps matching TRBD1 (5 bases). The CDR3 is 11 residues long. CDR1 MNHNS and CDR2 SASEGT come from the germline V gene. Trimming took 6 bases from V and 8 from J, leaving 10 bases between them. CDR3 bases: TGTGCCAGCAGGATAGGGGACGGCTACACCTTC. It codes for CASRIGDGYTF.

This clone was seen more than once but under ten times. The V call is TRBV2, the J call TRBJ1-2; tentative D call: TRBD1 (6 bases). V shed 7 bases and J shed 3 bases, with 9 bases lying between them. Germline loops: CDR1 SNHLY, CDR2 FYNNEI. The CDR3 sequence is 12 residues long. This CDR3 is CASKRGDYGYTF. CDR3 nucleotides: TGTGCCAGCAAAAGGGGGGACTATGGCTACACCTTC. Based on the CDR3 plus reference TRBV2 and TRBJ1-2, the full variable domain is EPEVTQTPSHQVTQMGQEVILRCVPISNHLYFYWYRQILGQKVEFLVSFYNNEISEKSEIFDDQFSVERPDGSNFTLKIRSTKLEDSAMYFCASKRGDYGYTFGSGTRLTVV.

This clone was observed once. This chain uses TRBV25-1 with TRBJ2-4, with 10 positions matching TRBD2. Germline CDR1 is MGHDK and CDR2 is SYGVNS. The V segment lost 3 bases and the J segment 6 bases; nucleotides outside the gene matches: 14. The CDR3 is 18 amino acids. The CDR3 DNA follows: TGTGCCAGCAGTGAGTCGGGTGGTACTAGCGGGATGGGAAACATTCAGTACTTC. Translating it yields CASSESGGTSGMGNIQYF.

The V gene is TRBV7-9, the J gene TRBJ2-6; no firm D call. This CDR3 is built from 19 residues. V dropped 5 bases and J dropped 0 bases, with 20 bases sitting between them. The germline gives CDR1 SEHNR, CDR2 FQNEAQ (reference sequence). The CDR3 loop is CASSPPGGRLDSGANVLTF. In nucleotides, the CDR3 is TGTGCCAGCAGCCCCCCCGGTGGCAGGCTAGACTCTGGGGCCAACGTCCTGACTTTC.

This clone occurred many times. V usage is TRBV19 and J usage is TRBJ2-1, with 9 positions matching TRBD1. Germline V lookup: CDR1 LNHDA, CDR2 SQIVND (reference sequence). The CDR3 totals 14 residues. The ends lost 4 bases at V and 4 bases at J; junction bases unmatched: 2. The CDR3 DNA sequence: TGTGCCAGTAGTAGGGGGACAGGGTACAATGAGCAGTTCTTC. Protein sequence: CASSRGTGYNEQFF.

The rearrangement joins TRBV14 to TRBJ2-7, with D hard to call. V lost 1 base, J lost 0 bases, and 10 bases lay in between. Germline V gene data show CDR1 as SGHDN and CDR2 as FVKESK. The CDR3 sequence is 15 residues long. In DNA, the CDR3 is TGTGCCAGCAGCCAAGGCCAGCTAGACTCCTACGAGCAGTACTTC. Translating gives CASSQGQLDSYEQYF.

The rearrangement links TRBV5-4 to TRBJ1-4, with TRBD1 matching 11 bases. The CDR3 has 16 amino acids. The germline CDR1 and CDR2 sequences are SGHNT and YYREEE (reference sequence). Trimming cost V 5 bases and J 6 bases; bases outside gene matches: 9. The CDR3: CASRTGTGGRDEKLFF. In DNA, the CDR3 is TGTGCCAGCAGGACCGGGACAGGGGGTCGCGATGAAAAACTGTTTTTT.

The V gene is TRBV6-1, the J gene TRBJ2-1; 10 bases line up with TRBD2. In germline, CDR1 is MNHNS, CDR2 SASEGT. The V segment lost 7 bases and the J segment 3 bases; nucleotides outside the gene matches: 3. The CDR3 loop spans 14 amino acids. CDR3 DNA: TGTGCCAGCAATGGACTAGCGGTCTACAATGAGCAGTTCTTC. This encodes CASNGLAVYNEQFF.

This chain links TRBV6-1 with TRBJ2-7, with D unclear. The length of the CDR3 is 14 residues. V was pared by 0 bases and J by 2 bases, with 8 bases between. Germline loops: CDR1 MNHNS, CDR2 SASEGT. This CDR3 reads CASSEANVPYEQYF. The CDR3, as DNA: TGTGCCAGCAGTGAAGCGAATGTCCCCTACGAGCAGTACTTC.

In DNA, the CDR3 is TGTGCCAGCAGCCTCGGGAGCCCGGAGATGGCAGATACGCAGTATTTT. Its translation: CASSLGSPEMADTQYF. This chain links TRBV7-8 with TRBJ2-3; tentatively, D is TRBD2 (6 bases). V was clipped by 5 bases and J by 4 bases, with 19 bases between them. CDR1 is SGHVS, CDR2 FQNEAQ, per germline. The CDR3 totals 16 residues. The variable domain in full, with the rest retrieved from reference TRBV7-8 and TRBJ2-3, is GAGVSQSPRYKVAKRGQDVALRCDPISGHVSLFWYQQALGQGPEFLTYFQNEAQLDKSGLPSDRFFAERPEGSVSTLKIQRTQQEDSAVYLCASSLGSPEMADTQYFGPGTRLTVL.

The sample holds a few counts of this clone. The genes are TRBV9 and TRBJ2-2; 7 bases are a match to TRBD2. Per germline, CDR1 SGDLS and CDR2 YYNGEE. The CDR3 loop spans 17 amino acids. J was trimmed by 2 bases and V by 3 bases; bases with no gene match: 10. The CDR3 region has the DNA TGTGCCAGCAGCGGACCCCGGGGAGGGCCAAACACCGGGGAGCTGTTTTTT. Residues: CASSGPRGGPNTGELFF. The full variable domain, its missing parts supplied by reference TRBV9 and TRBJ2-2, is DSGVTQTPKHLITATGQRVTLRCSPRSGDLSVYWYQQSLDQGLQFLIQYYNGEERAKGNILERFSAQQFPDLHSELNLSSLELGDSALYFCASSGPRGGPNTGELFFGEGSRLTVL.

CDR3 sequence (DNA): TGTGCCAGCAGCCAGGACAGCGGAAGGGATACGCAGTATTTT. It encodes CASSQDSGRDTQYF. The genes are TRBV5-4 and TRBJ2-3; possible D gene TRBD1, 6 bases. In germline, CDR1 is SGHNT, CDR2 YYREEE (reference sequence). The V end lost 4 bases, the J end lost 6 bases, and 15 bases lay between the germline ends. The CDR3 has 14 amino acids.

The rearrangement uses TRBV5-8 and TRBJ1-1; weak D call: TRBD1 (5 bases). The CDR3 has 15 residues. Germline CDR1 SGHTS, CDR2 YDEGEE. The V end lost 3 bases, the J end lost 1 base, and 13 bases lay between the germline ends. The CDR3 is CASSSTGRTNTEAFF. The CDR3 DNA sequence: TGTGCCAGCAGCTCAACGGGACGGACGAACACTGAAGCTTTCTTT. Filled out from reference TRBV5-8 and TRBJ1-1, the complete variable domain reads EAGVTQSPTHLIKTRGQQATLRCSPISGHTSVYWYQQALGLGLQFLLWYDEGEERNRGNFPPRFSGRQFPNYSSELNVNALELEDSALYLCASSSTGRTNTEAFFGQGTRLTVV.

The CDR3 loop reads CASRLYWGENTEAFF. The CDR3, as DNA: TGTGCCAGCCGTCTTTACTGGGGAGAGAACACTGAAGCTTTCTTT. The chain combines TRBV18 with TRBJ1-1; D unresolved. In germline, CDR1 is KGHSH, CDR2 LQKENI. V lost 8 bases and J 1 base, leaving 17 bases between the germline ends. This CDR3 comprises 15 residues.

The V gene is TRBV19, the J gene TRBJ2-4; D not resolved. Germline CDR1 LNHDA, CDR2 SQIVND (reference sequence). Deletions cut 7 bases from V and 0 bases from J, with 7 bases between. The CDR3 runs 13 residues. This chain's CDR3 is CASMGLAKNIQYF. The CDR3 nucleotides are TGTGCCAGTATGGGGTTAGCCAAAAACATTCAGTACTTC.

This clone was detected only once. The same CDR3 also results from other DNA sequences found in this sample. This chain connects TRBV4-3 to TRBJ2-5; D is undetermined. This CDR3 is built from 15 residues. Germline V gives CDR1 LGHNA, CDR2 YSLEER. Between the trimmed V and J ends, which lost 0 bases and 5 bases, there was a span of 13 bases. The CDR3 loop is CASSQEASYQETQYF. CDR3 sequence (DNA): TGCGCCAGCAGCCAAGAGGCGTCTTATCAGGAGACCCAGTACTTC.

V is TRBV6-1 and J is TRBJ2-3, with D perhaps matching TRBD2 (5 bases). The germline V gene has CDR1 MNHNS and CDR2 SASEGT. V lost 1 base to trimming and J lost 1 base, with 9 bases between them. This CDR3 is built from 15 residues. CDR3 in DNA: TGTGCCAGCAGTGAAGTTGCGGGTGGCACAGATACGCAGTATTTT. The encoded protein is CASSEVAGGTDTQYF.

The V and J genes are TRBV29-1 and TRBJ1-1; 7 nucleotides match TRBD1. V dropped 1 base and J dropped 0; count of bases not matched to a gene: 5. CDR1 and CDR2 (germline): SQVTM, ANQGSEA. This CDR3 region has 15 residues. The CDR3 sequence: CSVEVQGGMNTEAFF. The CDR3 coding sequence is TGCAGCGTTGAAGTTCAGGGGGGAATGAACACTGAAGCTTTCTTT.

This clone has only a few counts. Other DNA sequences from this sample encode an identical CDR3 as well. J is TRBJ1-1 and V is TRBV9; perhaps TRBD1 as D (5 bases). V was cut by 0 bases and J by 1 base, with 13 bases left in between. CDR1 is SGDLS and CDR2 is YYNGEE in the germline V gene. The CDR3 runs to 16 residues. The CDR3 sequence is CASSVGGARGNTEAFF. As DNA, the CDR3 is TGTGCCAGCAGCGTAGGAGGGGCAAGGGGGAACACTGAAGCTTTCTTT. The variable domain in full, completed from reference TRBV9 and TRBJ1-1, reads DSGVTQTPKHLITATGQRVTLRCSPRSGDLSVYWYQQSLDQGLQFLIQYYNGEERAKGNILERFSAQQFPDLHSELNLSSLELGDSALYFCASSVGGARGNTEAFFGQGTRLTVV.

In its sample, this clone was seen a few times. This chain joins TRBV6-6 and TRBJ2-7; 9 nucleotides line up with TRBD2. Germline assignment: CDR1 MNHNY and CDR2 SVGAGI (reference sequence). J gave up 6 bases and V 5 bases, and 5 bases lay outside the gene matches. This CDR3 has 13 amino acids. CDR3 coding DNA: TGTGCCAGCAGTATAGCGGGAGAGGGCGAGCAGTACTTC. This codes for CASSIAGEGEQYF.

Only a few counts were recorded for this clone. The sample holds other DNA sequences that translate to the same CDR3. The V gene is TRBV9, the J gene TRBJ1-3; unclear D gene. Germline assignment: CDR1 SGDLS and CDR2 YYNGEE. V lost 2 bases, J lost 0 bases, and 6 bases lay in between. CDR3 length equals 14 residues. CDR3 sequence: CASSVQSSGNTIYF. The CDR3 DNA reads as TGTGCCAGCAGCGTCCAAAGCTCTGGAAACACCATATATTTT.

This clone was picked up a small number of times. The CDR3: CASSTSDSLHQPQHF. The CDR3 nucleotides read TGTGCCAGCAGCACCTCCGACAGCCTCCATCAGCCCCAGCATTTT. This chain connects TRBV28 to TRBJ1-5; TRBD1 is a possible D gene (5 bases). CDR1 is MDHEN, CDR2 SYDVKM, per germline. The ends were cut back, 6 bases at V and 5 bases at J, with 17 bases in the middle. The CDR3 has 15 residues.